The clone carrying this TCR beta chain is a singleton in its sample. Antigen unknown. Brentuximab vedotin exposure varied, and every patient relapsed after autologous stem cell transplantation. Best overall response was complete response, partial response or progressive disease in these relapsed/refractory classical Hodgkin lymphoma patients. Assay: immunoSEQ multiplex PCR; the TCRdb copy retains only in-frame clones and omits some. In the table there are roughly 97,000 clones, approximately 88% of which are singletons. The data are from a study of PD-1 blockade in classical Hodgkin lymphoma. About the study: Each patient was given nivolumab 3 mg/kg through a vein every 2 weeks. General study points: Lower baseline TCR diversity marked trial partial responders and progressors. At C4D1, TCR diversity had climbed significantly for CD4+ cells, though not for CD8+ cells.

The CDR3 totals 15 residues. Trimming at V came to 8 bases and at J to 6 bases, leaving 11 bases not matched to a gene. Germline assignment: CDR1 SNHLY and CDR2 FYNNEI. The TCR was taken from a human donor with classical Hodgkin lymphoma. The chain is built from TRBV2 and TRBJ2-1, with 9 bases identical to TRBD2. The sample here was peripheral blood mononuclear cells (PBMCs), taken at baseline. The CDR3 nucleotides read TGTGCCAGCGCTAGGGAACTAGCGGGTTCCAATGAGCAGTTCTTC. This gives the protein CASARELAGSNEQFF.